One and the same sample provided the 18 T cell receptor beta chains below, sequenced in a study of blood T cell repertoires in COVID-19. The repertoire was sequenced with immunoSEQ multiplex PCR; TCRdb's copy has only in-frame clones and lacks some. The sample comprises hundreds of thousands of clones, more than 80% of which are singletons, and more than 1.4% rests with the top ten. Sample: peripheral blood. The receptors come from a woman aged 25 to 39 with active or convalescent COVID-19.

The CDR3 loop is CASSVPGGNEQFF. The CDR3 nucleotides are TGTGCCAGCAGTGTACCAGGGGGAAATGAGCAGTTCTTC. The chain uses TRBV25-1 and TRBJ2-1; 7 bases are a match to TRBD1. Per germline, CDR1 MGHDK and CDR2 SYGVNS. The CDR3 runs to 13 residues. J lost 7 bases, V lost 4 bases, and 4 bases had no gene match.

The chain recombines TRBV6-2 or TRBV6-3 with TRBJ2-6; a possible D gene is TRBD2 (5 bases). Trimming left V 7 bases short and J 4 bases short, with 14 bases between. The CDR3 spans 15 residues. Per germline, CDR1 MNHEY and CDR2 SVGEGT. This CDR3 is CASTPTPGGANVLTF. CDR3 in DNA: TGTGCCAGCACCCCAACTCCGGGGGGGGCCAACGTCCTGACTTTC.

The CDR3 nucleotides read TGTGCCAGCAGCGTAGTACTAGCGGGAGTGTCCTACAATGAGCAGTTCTTC. Residues: CASSVVLAGVSYNEQFF. V gene TRBV9 combines with J gene TRBJ2-1, with 11 bases that match TRBD2. There are 17 residues in the CDR3. The V gene end was trimmed by 0 bases and the J gene end by 1 base; junction bases not matched to a gene: 3. Germline V gene sequence: CDR1 SGDLS, CDR2 YYNGEE. The full variable domain, rest sourced from reference TRBV9 and TRBJ2-1, is DSGVTQTPKHLITATGQRVTLRCSPRSGDLSVYWYQQSLDQGLQFLIQYYNGEERAKGNILERFSAQQFPDLHSELNLSSLELGDSALYFCASSVVLAGVSYNEQFFGPGTRLTVL.

The chain's CDR3 is CASSYGQMNTEAFF. CDR3 DNA: TGTGCCAGCAGTTATGGGCAGATGAACACTGAAGCTTTCTTT. This chain uses TRBV6-5 with TRBJ1-1; D is unresolved. V was pared by 3 bases and J by 0 bases, with 8 bases between. Germline CDR1 and CDR2: MNHEY and SVGAGI. This CDR3 comprises 14 residues.

The chain links TRBV20-1 to TRBJ2-3, with D perhaps TRBD1 (5 bases). The CDR3 runs 15 residues. Germline V gene data show CDR1 as DFQATT and CDR2 as SNEGSKA (reference sequence). V was shortened by 3 bases and J by 2 bases, with 15 bases between the two germline ends. CDR3 amino acids: CSASSLTGTTDTQYF. The CDR3, as DNA: TGCAGTGCTAGTTCCCTAACAGGAACCACAGATACGCAGTATTTT.

As to this clone: This sample also contains other DNA sequences that code for the same CDR3. The rearrangement uses TRBV12-3 or TRBV12-4 and TRBJ1-2; D unresolved. This CDR3 contains 12 residues. Trimming removed 5 bases at V and 4 bases at J, with 8 bases between. The CDR3 DNA is TGTGCCAGCAGTCCAAACTCCTATGGCTACACCTTC. It yields the protein CASSPNSYGYTF.

This chain uses TRBV3-1 (or the pseudogene TRBV3-2) with TRBJ2-3; 8 bases match TRBD2. V lost 1 base and J lost 3; bases outside the gene matches: 12. This CDR3 is built from 18 residues. From germline, CDR1 is LGHDT and CDR2 YNNKEL (reference sequence). DNA of the CDR3: TGTGCCAGCAGCCAAGGGGTTACTGGCGGGGGGTCGACAGATACGCAGTATTTT. Protein product: CASSQGVTGGGSTDTQYF.

V gene TRBV3-1 (or the pseudogene TRBV3-2) combines with J gene TRBJ2-3; maybe TRBD2 (6 bases). Between the trimmed V and J ends, which lost 9 bases and 8 bases, there was a span of 15 bases. CDR3 length equals 12 residues. From germline, CDR1 is LGHDT and CDR2 YNNKEL (reference sequence). CDR3 nucleotide sequence: TGTGCCAGTAGGACGGCCGGGAGTACGCAGTATTTT. The encoded protein is CASRTAGSTQYF.

The DNA for the CDR3 is TGTGCCACCAGCAGAGATCTCGGCGGAATGAACACTGAAGCTTTCTTT. Translating gives CATSRDLGGMNTEAFF. J is TRBJ1-1 and V is TRBV15, with D hard to call. The CDR3 has 16 amino acids. Trimming took 0 bases from V and 0 from J, leaving 11 bases between them. The germline V gene encodes CDR1 LNHNV and CDR2 YYDKDF (reference sequence).

This clone has just a few counts. V is TRBV4-1 and J is TRBJ2-7, with D maybe TRBD1 (7 bases). The CDR3 sequence is 16 residues long. Looked up from germline, CDR1 is MGHRA and CDR2 is YSYEKL. With 0 bases removed from V and 5 bases from J, the gap between germline ends came to 17 bases. The CDR3 loop reads CASSQEGRKGANEQYF. DNA of the CDR3: TGCGCCAGCAGCCAAGAAGGGAGGAAGGGGGCGAACGAGCAGTACTTC.

J is TRBJ1-1 and V is TRBV7-9; D is possibly TRBD1 (5 bases). This CDR3 is 15 amino acids long. V was trimmed by 1 base and J by 1 base, leaving 10 bases between them. Germline-derived CDR1 and CDR2 are SEHNR and FQNEAQ (reference sequence). The CDR3 loop reads CASSLGWTSNTEAFF. CDR3 coding DNA: TGTGCCAGCAGCTTAGGGTGGACATCGAACACTGAAGCTTTCTTT.

This clone was seen once. The chain has TRBV10-1 and TRBJ1-2, with a weak D call TRBD1 (6 bases). The CDR3 loop spans 13 amino acids. CDR1 and CDR2 from the germline V gene are WNHNN and SYGVQD (reference sequence). V shed 3 bases and J shed 5 bases, with 10 bases lying between them. The chain's CDR3 is CASSDRTEYGYTF. CDR3 DNA: TGCGCCAGCAGTGACAGGACAGAATATGGCTACACCTTC.

This clone was observed once. V gene TRBV5-1 combines with J gene TRBJ1-2, with D perhaps matching TRBD1 (6 bases). Trimming stripped 4 bases from V and 0 bases from J, with 13 bases between. The CDR3 totals 15 residues. Germline-derived CDR1 and CDR2 are SGHRS and YFSETQ. The CDR3 DNA is TGCGCCAGCAGCAAGCCTCAGGGGTCTAACTATGGCTACACCTTC. The encoded protein is CASSKPQGSNYGYTF. Filled out from reference TRBV5-1 and TRBJ1-2, the complete variable domain reads KAGVTQTPRYLIKTRGQQVTLSCSPISGHRSVSWYQQTPGQGLQFLFEYFSETQRNKGNFPGRFSGRQFSNSRSEMNVSTLELGDSALYLCASSKPQGSNYGYTFGSGTRLTVV.

This clone has a handful of counts. The chain combines TRBV5-4 with TRBJ1-6; 7 nucleotides agree with TRBD1. There are 15 residues in the CDR3. CDR1 is SGHNT, CDR2 YYREEE, per germline (reference sequence). Trimming cost V 4 bases and J 14 bases; bases outside gene matches: 15. The CDR3 DNA sequence: TGTGCCAGCAGCCCGGGGCAGGGGGACCTTCTCACCCTCCACTTT. Amino acid sequence: CASSPGQGDLLTLHF.

The chain links TRBV14 to TRBJ1-1; D is ambiguous. Trimming removed 4 bases from V and 6 bases from J, with 12 bases in between. The germline CDR1 and CDR2 sequences are SGHDN and FVKESK. The CDR3 spans 13 residues. The CDR3 bases are TGTGCCAGCAGCCGTGACCGGAGCTCTGAAGCTTTCTTT. Encoded protein: CASSRDRSSEAFF.

The chain carries TRBV7-9 and TRBJ2-5; 8 bases are shared with TRBD2. CDR1 and CDR2 from the germline V gene are SEHNR and FQNEAQ (reference sequence). The CDR3 has 16 amino acids. The V segment lost 3 bases and the J segment 5 bases; nucleotides outside the gene matches: 11. DNA of the CDR3: TGTGCCAGCAGCTTCGATCCGGGGGGGCCCTCCGAGACCCAGTACTTC. This encodes CASSFDPGGPSETQYF.

This sequence joins TRBV19 and TRBJ1-2, with a possible D match to TRBD1 (6 bases). CDR1 LNHDA and CDR2 SQIVND come from the germline V gene (reference sequence). The CDR3 runs 14 residues. V lost 6 bases and J lost 4, with 15 bases in between. This CDR3 is CASSTSRGTYGYTF. In DNA, the CDR3 is TGTGCCAGTAGCACGAGTAGGGGGACCTATGGCTACACCTTC.

The V call is TRBV5-3, the J call TRBJ2-5; TRBD1 matches 7 bases. TRBV5-3 is classed as an ORF, of uncertain function. The CDR3 is 16 residues long. V shed 2 bases and J 5 bases; nucleotides not matched to a gene: 12. The chain's CDR3 is CARSFYRGHTAETQYF. Here the CDR3 DNA reads TGTGCCAGAAGCTTCTACAGGGGCCACACGGCGGAGACCCAGTACTTC.